One and the same sample provided the 6 T cell receptor beta chains below, sequenced in a study of breast tumors, draining lymph nodes, adjacent tissues. Using its own MiXCR run on the multiplex PCR reads, TCRdb lists one record per CDR3 protein. The table includes tens of thousands of distinct CDR3 sequences, over 25% detected once. Breast cancer patients provided tissue from their axillary draining lymph nodes. Sequencing was carried out using axillary lymph node tissue. The receptor set was obtained from a female donor with breast cancer. Some clones in this sample may be carry-over from other donors' samples.

The rearrangement uses TRBV29-1 and TRBJ2-7; the D gene could be TRBD1 or TRBD2 (7 bases each). Germline CDR1 reads SQVTM; CDR2 reads ANQGSEA. There are 15 residues in the CDR3. Trimming removed 7 bases at V and 3 bases at J, with 22 bases between. CDR3 sequence reads: CSAQGDSGNGYEQYF. The CDR3 DNA reads TGCAGCGCCCAAGGGGACAGCGGGAATGGCTACGAGCAGTACTTC.

This clonotype was detected many times. V usage is TRBV6-6 and J usage is TRBJ2-7; 10 bases align to TRBD2. CDR3 length equals 16 residues. CDR1 and CDR2 from the germline V gene are MNHNY and SVGAGI (reference sequence). V lost 6 bases to trimming and J lost 0 bases; unmatched junction nucleotides: 8. The CDR3 nucleotides read TGTGCCAGCAGCGCTAGGACTAGCGGTATCTCCTACGAGCAGTACTTC. It encodes CASSARTSGISYEQYF.

The chain uses TRBV7-9 and TRBJ2-5; 8 bases line up with TRBD2. This CDR3 is 14 amino acids long. The V segment lost 5 bases and the J segment 5 bases; nucleotides outside the gene matches: 7. CDR1 and CDR2 from the germline V gene are SEHNR and FQNEAQ (reference sequence). CDR3 residues: CASSPGGAGETQYF. The CDR3 region has the DNA TGTGCCAGCAGCCCCGGGGGGGCCGGGGAGACCCAGTACTTC.

With respect to this clonotype: Given a much more abundant clone one base away, this may be a read error. The final CDR3 position lacks the conserved phenylalanine or tryptophan, pointing to a likely read error. V usage is TRBV20-1 and J usage is TRBJ2-4, with TRBD2 as a possible D gene (5 bases). The CDR3 has 15 amino acids. Germline CDR1 is DFQATT and CDR2 is SNEGSKA (reference sequence). Trimming cost V 0 bases and J 3 bases, with 12 bases left between them. In DNA, the CDR3 is TGCAGTGCTAGAGATGGGGAGTTTGGCAAAAACATTCAGTACTCC. As protein: CSARDGEFGKNIQYS.

This clonotype was detected many times. A read error may explain this, as a much larger clone is one base away. The chain links TRBV20-1 to TRBJ2-7; a possible D gene is TRBD2 (6 bases). The length of the CDR3 is 11 residues. The germline CDR1 and CDR2 sequences are DFQATT and SNEGSKA (reference sequence). The CDR3 DNA sequence: TGCAGTGCTGGGGGGAGAGACGAGCAGTCCTTC. Protein sequence: CSAGGRDEQSF.

As concerns this clonotype: The conserved closing phenylalanine or tryptophan is absent in this CDR3, likely reflecting a read error. The chain employs TRBV7-9 and TRBJ2-5; 8 bases are a match to TRBD1. Germline CDR1 is SEHNR and CDR2 is FQNEAQ (reference sequence). Trimming at V came to 3 bases and at J to 5 bases, leaving 5 bases not matched to a gene. The CDR3 is 14 amino acids. The CDR3 protein is CASSFINRGETQYL. CDR3 DNA: TGTGCCAGCAGCTTTATCAACAGGGGGGAGACCCAGTACCTC.